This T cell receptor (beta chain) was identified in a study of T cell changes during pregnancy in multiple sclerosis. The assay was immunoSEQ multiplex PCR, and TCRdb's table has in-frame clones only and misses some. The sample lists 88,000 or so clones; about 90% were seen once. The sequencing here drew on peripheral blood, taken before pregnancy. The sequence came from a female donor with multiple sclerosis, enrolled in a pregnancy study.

In nucleotides, the CDR3 is TGTGCCAGCAGCTTGGGACAGGCGTACACTGAAGCTTTCTTT. This gives the protein CASSLGQAYTEAFF. The chain recombines TRBV7-2 with TRBJ1-1; 8 bases align to TRBD1. After removal of 3 bases from V and 3 bases from J, the junction contained 3 bases not matched to a gene. The CDR3 consists of 14 residues. In germline, CDR1 is SGHTA, CDR2 FQGNSA. Complete variable domain (other parts from reference TRBV7-2 and TRBJ1-1): GAGVSQSPSNKVTEKGKDVELRCDPISGHTALYWYRQSLGQGLEFLIYFQGNSAPDKSGLPSDRFSAERTGGSVSTLTIQRTQQEDSAVYLCASSLGQAYTEAFFGQGTRLTVV.